This is a list of T cell receptor beta chains from one sample in a study of T cell responses to AZD1222 COVID-19 vaccine. Sequencing used immunoSEQ multiplex PCR; TCRdb keeps in-frame clones, though not all of them. This sample has 100,000 to 120,000 clones, with around 93% found just once. Sequenced material: peripheral blood, taken on day 0 of AZD1222 vaccination. The receptors were sampled from an adult in good health. CDR3s include the opening cysteine and the closing phenylalanine or tryptophan. A D gene is named only where the DNA matches it firmly. Clone size appears in some rows only: once, few, many, or a class for an expanded clone.

>TRBJ1-2|-|-|TRBV5-5
CASSPGDRDYGYTF
TGTGCCAGCAGCCCTGGCGACAGAGACTATGGCTACACCTTC
>TRBJ2-1|-|-|TRBV7-3
CASSPARGYEQFF
TGTGCCAGCAGCCCAGCCAGGGGATATGAGCAGTTCTTC
>TRBJ2-5|-|-|TRBV19
CASSIGRQGQETQYF
TGTGCCAGTAGTATTGGTCGGCAGGGTCAAGAGACCCAGTACTTC
>TRBJ2-3|TRBD2|-|TRBV7-3
CASSPTISIAGGEADTQYF
TGTGCCAGCAGCCCTACTATTAGTATAGCGGGGGGCGAAGCAGATACGCAGTATTTT
>TRBJ2-7|-|-|TRBV5-1
CASSLSGTKYEQYF
TGCGCCAGCAGCTTGTCGGGGACCAAGTACGAGCAGTACTTC
>TRBJ2-1|TRBD1|-|TRBV29-1
CSIPRQGSYNEQFF
TGCAGCATTCCCCGACAGGGCTCCTACAATGAGCAGTTCTTC
>TRBJ2-7|-|once|TRBV29-1
CSVVGVVGQPYEQYF
TGCAGCGTTGTGGGGGTTGTTGGGCAGCCCTACGAGCAGTACTTC
>TRBJ1-4|TRBD1|-|TRBV5-4
CASSQDRVNEKLFF
TGTGCCAGCAGCCAGGACAGGGTGAATGAAAAACTGTTTTTT
>TRBJ2-5|-|-|TRBV19
CASAQTGYQETQYF
TGTGCCAGTGCCCAAACAGGGTACCAAGAGACCCAGTACTTC
>TRBJ2-3|TRBD1|-|TRBV30
CAWSGQGTDTQYF
TGTGCCTGGAGTGGACAGGGGACAGATACGCAGTATTTT
>TRBJ1-5|-|-|TRBV27
CASSYYSNQPQHF
TGTGCCAGCAGTTACTATAGCAATCAGCCCCAGCATTTT
>TRBJ1-1|-|few|TRBV4-2
CASSRTGQGWGRTEAFF
TGTGCCAGCAGCCGGACTGGGCAGGGGTGGGGCCGAACTGAAGCTTTCTTT
>TRBJ1-4|TRBD1|-|TRBV28
CASSLLTGEEEKLFF
TGTGCCAGCAGTCTCTTGACAGGGGAGGAAGAAAAACTGTTTTTT